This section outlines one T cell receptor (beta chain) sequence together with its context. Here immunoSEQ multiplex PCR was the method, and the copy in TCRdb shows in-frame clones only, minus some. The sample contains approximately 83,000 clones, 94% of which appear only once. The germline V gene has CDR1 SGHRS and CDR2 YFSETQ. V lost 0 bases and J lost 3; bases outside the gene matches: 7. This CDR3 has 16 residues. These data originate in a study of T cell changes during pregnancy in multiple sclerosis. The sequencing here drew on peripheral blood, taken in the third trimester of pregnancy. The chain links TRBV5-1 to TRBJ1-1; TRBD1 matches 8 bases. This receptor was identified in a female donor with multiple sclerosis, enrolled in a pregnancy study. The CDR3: CASSLGTGFLDTEAFF. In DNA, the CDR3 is TGCGCCAGCAGCTTGGGGACAGGGTTCCTTGACACTGAAGCTTTCTTT.